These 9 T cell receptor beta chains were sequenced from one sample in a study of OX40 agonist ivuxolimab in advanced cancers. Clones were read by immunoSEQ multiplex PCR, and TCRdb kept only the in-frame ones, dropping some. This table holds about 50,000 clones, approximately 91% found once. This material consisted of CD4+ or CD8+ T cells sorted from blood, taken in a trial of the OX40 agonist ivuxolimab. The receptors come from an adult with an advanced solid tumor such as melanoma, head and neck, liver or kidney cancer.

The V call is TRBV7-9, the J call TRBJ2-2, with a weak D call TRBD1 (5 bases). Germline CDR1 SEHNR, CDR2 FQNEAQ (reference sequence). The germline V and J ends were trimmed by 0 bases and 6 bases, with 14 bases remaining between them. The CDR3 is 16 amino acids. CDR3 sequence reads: CASSLAKGMSAGELFF. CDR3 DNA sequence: TGTGCCAGCAGCTTAGCAAAGGGGATGAGCGCCGGGGAGCTGTTTTTT. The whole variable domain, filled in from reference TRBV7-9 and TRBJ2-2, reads DTGVSQNPRHKITKRGQNVTFRCDPISEHNRLYWYRQTLGQGPEFLTYFQNEAQLEKSRLLSDRFSAERPKGSFSTLEIQRTEQGDSAMYLCASSLAKGMSAGELFFGEGSRLTVL.

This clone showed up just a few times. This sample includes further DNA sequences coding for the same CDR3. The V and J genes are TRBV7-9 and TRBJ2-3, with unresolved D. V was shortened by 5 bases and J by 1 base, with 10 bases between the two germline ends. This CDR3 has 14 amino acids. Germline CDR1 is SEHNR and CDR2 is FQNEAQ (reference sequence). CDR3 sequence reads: CASSLVGGTDTQYF. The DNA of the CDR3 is TGTGCCAGCAGCCTCGTGGGCGGCACAGATACGCAGTATTTT.

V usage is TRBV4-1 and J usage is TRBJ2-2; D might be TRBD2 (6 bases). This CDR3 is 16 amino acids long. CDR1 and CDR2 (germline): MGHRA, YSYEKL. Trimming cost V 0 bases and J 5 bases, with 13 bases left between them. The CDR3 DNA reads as TGCGCCAGCAGCCAAGAATCGGGGAGGAGAACCGGGGAGCTGTTTTTT. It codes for CASSQESGRRTGELFF.

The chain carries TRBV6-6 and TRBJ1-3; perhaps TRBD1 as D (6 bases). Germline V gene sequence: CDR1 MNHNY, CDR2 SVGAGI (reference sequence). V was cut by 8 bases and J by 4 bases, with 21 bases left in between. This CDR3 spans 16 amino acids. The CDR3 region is CASLAGGGLAGNTIYF. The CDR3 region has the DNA TGTGCCAGCCTGGCCGGGGGGGGGCTAGCCGGAAACACCATATATTTT.

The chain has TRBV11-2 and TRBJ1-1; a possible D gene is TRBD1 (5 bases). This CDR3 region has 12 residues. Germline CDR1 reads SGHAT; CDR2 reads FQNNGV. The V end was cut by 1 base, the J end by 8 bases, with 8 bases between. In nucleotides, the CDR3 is TGTGCCAGCAGCTTAGCCTGGGGGGAAGCTTTCTTT. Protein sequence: CASSLAWGEAFF.

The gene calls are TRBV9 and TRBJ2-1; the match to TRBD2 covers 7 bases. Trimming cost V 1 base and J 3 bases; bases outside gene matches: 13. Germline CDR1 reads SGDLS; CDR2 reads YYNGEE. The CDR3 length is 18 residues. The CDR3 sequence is CASSVSPSSGPLYNEQFF. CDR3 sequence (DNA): TGTGCCAGCAGCGTAAGTCCCTCTAGCGGTCCCCTCTACAATGAGCAGTTCTTC. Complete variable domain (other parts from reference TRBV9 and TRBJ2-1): DSGVTQTPKHLITATGQRVTLRCSPRSGDLSVYWYQQSLDQGLQFLIQYYNGEERAKGNILERFSAQQFPDLHSELNLSSLELGDSALYFCASSVSPSSGPLYNEQFFGPGTRLTVL.

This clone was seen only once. CDR3 loop: CASSPALPGNTIYF. The DNA for the CDR3 is TGTGCCAGCAGCCCAGCTCTACCTGGAAACACCATATATTTT. The chain couples TRBV7-9 to TRBJ1-3, with no clear D. The CDR3 has 14 residues. Germline CDR1 reads SEHNR; CDR2 reads FQNEAQ (reference sequence). The V gene lost 5 bases and the J gene lost 2 bases, with 10 bases spanning the gap.

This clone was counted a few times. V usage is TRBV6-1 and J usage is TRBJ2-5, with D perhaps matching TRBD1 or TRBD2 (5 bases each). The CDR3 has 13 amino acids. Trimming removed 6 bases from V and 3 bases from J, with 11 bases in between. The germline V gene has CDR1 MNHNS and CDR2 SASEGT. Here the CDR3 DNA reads TGTGCCAGCAGCGGGACCTCTAAAGAGACCCAGTACTTC. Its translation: CASSGTSKETQYF.

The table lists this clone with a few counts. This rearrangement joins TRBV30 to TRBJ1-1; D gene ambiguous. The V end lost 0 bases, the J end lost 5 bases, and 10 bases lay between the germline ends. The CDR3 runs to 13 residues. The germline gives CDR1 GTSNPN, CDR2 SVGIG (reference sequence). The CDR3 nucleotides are TGTGCCTGGAGTGTAAACGGAGGAACTGAAGCTTTCTTT. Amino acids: CAWSVNGGTEAFF.